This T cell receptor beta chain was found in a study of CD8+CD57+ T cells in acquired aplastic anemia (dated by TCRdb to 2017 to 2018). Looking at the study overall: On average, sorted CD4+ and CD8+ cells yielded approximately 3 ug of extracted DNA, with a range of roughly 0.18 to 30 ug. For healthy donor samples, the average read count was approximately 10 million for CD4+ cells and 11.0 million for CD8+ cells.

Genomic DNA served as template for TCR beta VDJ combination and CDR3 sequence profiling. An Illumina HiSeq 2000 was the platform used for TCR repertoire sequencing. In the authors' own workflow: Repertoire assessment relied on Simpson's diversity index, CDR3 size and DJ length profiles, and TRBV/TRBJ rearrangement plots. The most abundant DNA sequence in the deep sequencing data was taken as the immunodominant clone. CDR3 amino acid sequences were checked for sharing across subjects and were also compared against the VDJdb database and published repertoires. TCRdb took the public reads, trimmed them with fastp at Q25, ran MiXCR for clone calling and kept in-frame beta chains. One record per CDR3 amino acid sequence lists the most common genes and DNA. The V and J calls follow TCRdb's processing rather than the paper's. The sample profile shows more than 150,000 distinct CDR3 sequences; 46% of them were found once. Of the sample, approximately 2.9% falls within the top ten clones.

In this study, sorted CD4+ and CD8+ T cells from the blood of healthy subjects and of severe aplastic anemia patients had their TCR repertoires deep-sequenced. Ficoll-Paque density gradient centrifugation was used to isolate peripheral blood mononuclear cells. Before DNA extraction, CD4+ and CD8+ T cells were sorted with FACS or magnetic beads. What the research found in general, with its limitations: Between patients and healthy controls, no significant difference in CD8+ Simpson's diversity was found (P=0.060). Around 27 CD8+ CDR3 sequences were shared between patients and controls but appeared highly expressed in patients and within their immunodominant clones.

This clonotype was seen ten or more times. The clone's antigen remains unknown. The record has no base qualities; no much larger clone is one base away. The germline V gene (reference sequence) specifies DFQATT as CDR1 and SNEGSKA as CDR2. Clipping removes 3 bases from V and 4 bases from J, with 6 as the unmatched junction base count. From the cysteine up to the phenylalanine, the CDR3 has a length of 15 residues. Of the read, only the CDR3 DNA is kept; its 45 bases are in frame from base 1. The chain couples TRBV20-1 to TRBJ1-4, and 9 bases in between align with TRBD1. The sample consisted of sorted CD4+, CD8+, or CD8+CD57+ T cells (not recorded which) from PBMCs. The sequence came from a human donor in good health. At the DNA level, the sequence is TGCAGTGCTAGGGGACAGGGAGCCAGTAATGAAAAACTGTTTTTT. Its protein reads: CSARGQGASNEKLFF.